The next 3 T cell receptor beta chains were all read from a single sample in a study of early T cells in non-severe SARS-CoV-2 infection. Using its own MiXCR run on the 5' RACE reads, TCRdb lists one record per CDR3 protein. The sample lists approximately 70,000 distinct CDR3 sequences; roughly an eighth were seen once. Source material: whole blood. The receptors were gathered from an adult who was a healthcare worker with PCR-confirmed SARS-CoV-2 infection or an uninfected control (not recorded which).

This clonotype was seen repeatedly, ten times or more. J is TRBJ2-2 and V is TRBV24-1; 7 bases are shared with TRBD1. Germline V lookup: CDR1 KGHDR, CDR2 SFDVKD. This CDR3 spans 16 amino acids. Trimming took 0 bases from V and 3 from J; bases not matched to a gene: 3. CDR3 nucleotide sequence: TGTGCCACCAGTGATTTGAGCGACAGGGACACCGGGGAGCTGTTTTTT. It translates to CATSDLSDRDTGELFF.

This clonotype was observed many times. V is TRBV30 and J is TRBJ2-2, with 15 bases lining up with TRBD2. Germline V gene data show CDR1 as GTSNPN and CDR2 as SVGIG (reference sequence). With V trimmed by 1 base and J by 4 bases, 13 bases remained unmatched. The CDR3 covers 20 residues. CDR3 sequence (DNA): TGTGCCTGGAGTGCCAAACGGACTAGCGGGAGGGTTCTGGGCACCGGGGAGCTGTTTTTT. It yields the protein CAWSAKRTSGRVLGTGELFF.

Many counts were recorded for this clonotype. V is TRBV5-4 and J is TRBJ2-3; 8 bases line up with TRBD1. Germline CDR1 SGHNT, CDR2 YYREEE (reference sequence). CDR3 size: 15 residues. The V gene end was trimmed by 4 bases and the J gene end by 4 bases; junction bases not matched to a gene: 8. The CDR3 sequence is CASSLGQGGPDTQYF. The CDR3 DNA follows: TGTGCCAGCAGCCTTGGACAGGGAGGCCCAGATACGCAGTATTTT.